These 21 T cell receptor beta chains came from one sample sequenced in a study of cytomegalovirus exposure and HLA in healthy donors. It was with 60 Vbeta and 13 Jbeta primers that the PCR ran. Produced via immunoSEQ multiplex PCR; TCRdb's table is partial and in-frame only. The repertoire includes 160,000 or so clones, around 83% of them detected once, and roughly 4.5% sits in the top ten. Sequencing was carried out using PBMCs. These receptor sequences come from a man between 45 and 60 years old in good health and CMV-seropositive.

The V and J genes are TRBV6-5 and TRBJ1-5; D gene ambiguous. The ends were cut back, 5 bases at V and 0 bases at J, with 8 bases in the middle. Per the germline V gene, CDR1 is MNHEY and CDR2 is SVGAGI. CDR3 size: 14 residues. As DNA, the CDR3 is TGTGCCAGCAGTGCAGACATTAGCAATCAGCCCCAGCATTTT. Its translation: CASSADISNQPQHF.

The rearrangement links TRBV29-1 to TRBJ1-4; 7 bases line up with TRBD1. Losses at the gene ends were 2 bases for V and 4 bases for J; bases not matched to a gene: 7. Per germline, CDR1 SQVTM and CDR2 ANQGSEA. The CDR3 runs 15 residues. CDR3 region: CSVELPDRVNEKLFF. The CDR3 coding sequence is TGCAGCGTTGAATTACCCGACAGGGTTAATGAAAAACTGTTTTTT.

The rearrangement links TRBV5-1 to TRBJ2-5; D is possibly TRBD2 (6 bases). The CDR3 is 14 amino acids. Germline V lookup: CDR1 SGHRS, CDR2 YFSETQ. Trimming took 0 bases from V and 3 from J, leaving 9 bases between them. CDR3 nucleotide sequence: TGCGCCAGCAGCTTGGAGGCTAGCGAAGAGACCCAGTACTTC. Protein sequence: CASSLEASEETQYF.

The chain combines TRBV7-9 with TRBJ1-6, with 9 nucleotides matching TRBD1. The V and J ends lost 0 bases and 9 bases, in that order; junction bases with no gene match: 3. Germline lookup yields CDR1 SEHNR and CDR2 FQNEAQ (reference sequence). This CDR3 has 15 residues. CDR3 loop: CASSLADRGVSPLHF. CDR3 DNA: TGTGCCAGCAGCTTAGCGGACAGGGGTGTTTCACCCCTCCACTTT.

This chain joins TRBV9 and TRBJ1-2; tentative D call: TRBD1 (6 bases). Germline V gene lookup returns CDR1 SGDLS and CDR2 YYNGEE. CDR3 length: 15 residues. The V end lost 0 bases, the J end lost 4 bases, and 13 bases lay between the germline ends. Here the CDR3 DNA reads TGTGCCAGCAGCGTAGGCAGGGGCGCCGGCTATGGCTACACCTTC. As protein: CASSVGRGAGYGYTF.

This chain uses TRBV6-1 with TRBJ2-7; 7 nucleotides agree with TRBD2. The CDR3 is 13 residues long. Germline V gives CDR1 MNHNS, CDR2 SASEGT. V lost 7 bases to trimming and J lost 4 bases; unmatched junction nucleotides: 7. Written as DNA, the CDR3 is TGTGCCAGCAAGCGGGGCGGGTTGTACGAGCAGTACTTC. Translated: CASKRGGLYEQYF.

The chain uses TRBV7-3 and TRBJ2-3; 7 bases are shared with TRBD1. Germline V gives CDR1 SGHTA, CDR2 FQGTGA. J was trimmed by 2 bases and V by 5 bases; bases with no gene match: 7. CDR3 length: 15 residues. CDR3 residues: CASSPRGRTTDTQYF. DNA of the CDR3: TGTGCCAGCAGCCCAAGGGGGCGGACCACAGATACGCAGTATTTT.

The chain employs TRBV12-5 and TRBJ2-2; D perhaps matches TRBD2 (6 bases). Trimming left V 6 bases short and J 7 bases short, with 6 bases between. Germline CDR1 LGHNT, CDR2 FRNRAP. The length of the CDR3 is 11 residues. The CDR3 DNA reads TGTGCTAGTGGGGGAGGCGGGGAGCTGTTTTTT. It codes for CASGGGGELFF. Full variable domain (remainder filled in from reference TRBV12-5 and TRBJ2-2): DARVTQTPRHKVTEMGQEVTMRCQPILGHNTVFWYRQTMMQGLELLAYFRNRAPLDDSGMPKDRFSAEMPDATLATLKIQPSEPRDSAVYFCASGGGGELFFGEGSRLTVL.

The chain carries TRBV15 and TRBJ2-2; weak D call: TRBD2 (5 bases). CDR1 is LNHNV and CDR2 is YYDKDF in the germline V gene (reference sequence). V was pared by 3 bases and J by 3 bases, with 14 bases between. This CDR3 contains 16 residues. CDR3 in amino acids: CATSSFDMEDTGELFF. The DNA for the CDR3 is TGTGCCACCAGCAGCTTCGACATGGAGGACACCGGGGAGCTGTTTTTT.

The V call is TRBV9, the J call TRBJ2-1; 10 nucleotides align to TRBD2. The CDR3 is made up of 15 amino acids. With V trimmed by 3 bases and J by 4 bases, 4 bases remained unmatched. Per germline, CDR1 SGDLS and CDR2 YYNGEE. The CDR3 bases are TGTGCCAGCAGCGGACGGACTAGCGGTTACAATGAGCAGTTCTTC. It specifies CASSGRTSGYNEQFF.

This clone was seen once. The chain couples TRBV9 to TRBJ2-3; a possible D gene is TRBD2 (6 bases). This CDR3 comprises 14 residues. Trimming took off 6 bases at V and 4 bases at J, with 15 bases between the two ends. Germline V CDR1 and CDR2: SGDLS, YYNGEE. The CDR3: CASTDYPYSDTQYF. The CDR3, as DNA: TGTGCCAGCACGGACTACCCCTATTCAGATACGCAGTATTTT.

The chain uses TRBV9 and TRBJ2-3, with 13 bases fitting TRBD2. The CDR3 runs 15 residues. CDR1 is SGDLS, CDR2 YYNGEE, per germline. J lost 4 bases, V lost 2 bases, and 1 base had no gene match. DNA of the CDR3: TGTGCCAGCAGCGTCACTAGCGGGGGGGCAGATACGCAGTATTTT. Protein: CASSVTSGGADTQYF. The entire variable domain, with the rest obtained from reference TRBV9 and TRBJ2-3, is as follows: DSGVTQTPKHLITATGQRVTLRCSPRSGDLSVYWYQQSLDQGLQFLIQYYNGEERAKGNILERFSAQQFPDLHSELNLSSLELGDSALYFCASSVTSGGADTQYFGPGTRLTVL.

V is TRBV6-1 and J is TRBJ2-2; TRBD1 aligns across 7 bases. The CDR3 sequence is 14 residues long. Losses at the gene ends were 6 bases for V and 4 bases for J; bases not matched to a gene: 5. Germline V lookup: CDR1 MNHNS, CDR2 SASEGT. CDR3 DNA: TGTGCCAGCAGGGTAGGGGGCAGCACCGGGGAGCTGTTTTTT. It translates to CASRVGGSTGELFF.

Only one count was recorded for this clone. This chain joins TRBV5-1 and TRBJ2-7; the D gene is possibly TRBD1 (5 bases). V lost 4 bases and J lost 0, with 8 bases in between. CDR1 SGHRS and CDR2 YFSETQ come from the germline V gene. This CDR3 is 13 amino acids long. CDR3 sequence: CASSPDNSYEQYF. CDR3 DNA sequence: TGCGCCAGCAGCCCGGACAACTCCTACGAGCAGTACTTC.

The chain links TRBV5-1 to TRBJ2-5; D might be TRBD2 (6 bases). The DNA end is a closer match to TRBJ2-7, so the J assignment may be wrong. The CDR3 runs 14 residues. The V gene's germline CDR1 is SGHRS and CDR2 YFSETQ. The CDR3 here is CASSLGRETYEQYF. The CDR3 DNA reads as TGCGCCAGCAGCTTGGGTCGGGAGACCTACGAGCAGTACTTC.

The chain carries TRBV15 and TRBJ2-7; 7 nucleotides agree with TRBD1. Germline V lookup: CDR1 LNHNV, CDR2 YYDKDF (reference sequence). The CDR3 covers 15 residues. After removal of 0 bases from V and 4 bases from J, the junction contained 6 bases not matched to a gene. CDR3 nucleotide sequence: TGTGCCACCAGCAGAGAACCGGGACAGACTTACGAGCAGTACTTC. Protein product: CATSREPGQTYEQYF. Complete variable domain (other parts from reference TRBV15 and TRBJ2-7): DAMVIQNPRYQVTQFGKPVTLSCSQTLNHNVMYWYQQKSSQAPKLLFHYYDKDFNNEADTPDNFQSRRPNTSFCFLDIRSPGLGDTAMYLCATSREPGQTYEQYFGPGTRLTVT.

The gene calls are TRBV5-1 and TRBJ2-2; TRBD1 aligns across 7 bases. The CDR3 covers 15 residues. Per germline, CDR1 SGHRS and CDR2 YFSETQ. The J segment lost 4 bases and the V segment lost 0 bases, leaving 3 bases of the junction unmatched. CDR3 in amino acids: CASSLEGAGTGELFF. CDR3 DNA sequence: TGCGCCAGCAGCTTGGAGGGGGCTGGCACCGGGGAGCTGTTTTTT.

The V gene is TRBV30, the J gene TRBJ1-5; 10 bases map to TRBD1. Trimming took 3 bases from V and 5 from J; bases not matched to a gene: 16. From germline, CDR1 is GTSNPN and CDR2 SVGIG (reference sequence). This CDR3 comprises 18 residues. The CDR3 DNA is TGTGCCTGGAGGGATCAGGAGCCCCGGGACAGGGGACATCAGCCCCAGCATTTT. Protein product: CAWRDQEPRDRGHQPQHF.

The V gene is TRBV23-1, the J gene TRBJ1-5; D possibly corresponds to TRBD1 (5 bases). TRBV23-1 is annotated as an ORF whose role is uncertain. Trimming removed 0 bases from V and 4 bases from J, with 25 bases in between. The CDR3 contains 20 residues. The CDR3 loop is CASSQSLEGLAGRENQPQHF. The CDR3, as DNA: TGCGCCAGCAGTCAATCGCTGGAAGGACTGGCAGGGCGGGAAAATCAGCCCCAGCATTTT.

The chain combines TRBV27 with TRBJ2-3; 7 nucleotides match TRBD2. In germline, CDR1 is MNHEY, CDR2 SMNVEV (reference sequence). This CDR3 region has 18 residues. V trimming: 5 bases; J trimming: 0 bases; junction bases outside the gene matches: 14. CDR3 protein: CASSRLADYLSSTDTQYF. Here the CDR3 DNA reads TGTGCCAGCAGTCGGCTAGCGGACTATTTATCTAGCACAGATACGCAGTATTTT.

The V gene is TRBV28, the J gene TRBJ2-7, with 8 bases matching TRBD2. CDR1 MDHEN and CDR2 SYDVKM come from the germline V gene. This CDR3 has 17 residues. With 2 bases clipped from V and 2 bases from J, the junction kept 11 bases outside the gene matches. As DNA, the CDR3 is TGTGCCAGCAGTTTAGGGCCCGGGACTAGAAACGCCTACGAGCAGTACTTC. This sequence encodes CASSLGPGTRNAYEQYF.